This T cell receptor beta chain was profiled in a study of identical twins. TCRdb reprocessed the 5' RACE reads with MiXCR, giving one entry per CDR3 protein. This sample carries roughly 500,000 distinct CDR3 sequences, 22% of them seen once, and the ten largest clones take 0.91%. There are 15 residues in the CDR3. Germline loops: CDR1 SGDLS, CDR2 YYNGEE. J lost 7 bases, V lost 3 bases, and 8 bases had no gene match. The data were also submitted as part of a second study, on T cells expressing NK-cell markers. Per that paper: Anti-gamma-delta TCR antibody use in several experiments restricted sorting to alpha-beta TCR T cells.

This receptor was taken from a woman between 18 and 29 years old in good health. The sequenced sample consisted of CD4+ T cells sorted from blood. The chain couples TRBV9 to TRBJ2-1; 9 nucleotides agree with TRBD2. The CDR3 DNA follows: TGTGCCAGCAGCGGCGGGCAGCGGGGGGAGAATGAGCAGTTCTTC. Amino acids: CASSGGQRGENEQFF.